The clone carrying this T cell receptor (beta chain) was seen a handful of times. What it binds is not known. The sample originates from a study of molecular identifiers for immune sequencing clone quantification. Study overall: Five portions were made in replicates from RNA of 20,000 or 100,000 naive CD8 cells, and four underwent sequencing. Study-level points and caveats: Over 99% of effector molecules, yet under 1% of naive-cell molecules, were held by clones above 20 RNA copies.

For bulk TCR libraries, previously described methods and listed TCR primers were used. Using its own MiXCR run on the PCR reads, TCRdb lists one record per CDR3 protein. The table includes approximately 500,000 distinct CDR3 sequences, around a fifth detected once. Researchers sorted naive CD8 T cells as cells that were CD8+CD4-CCR7+CD45RA+. The CDR3 has 14 residues. Germline CDR1 MDHEN, CDR2 SYDVKM. The trim removed 10 bases at V and 4 bases at J, leaving 12 bases unmatched. Sequencing input: naive CD8+ T cells from blood, with Jurkat cell RNA spiked in. Subset indicated: FACS-sorted CD8+CD4-CCR7+CD45RA+ naive T cells. The sequence was collected from a human donor in good health. Some libraries in this study had Jurkat cell RNA spiked in. This chain links TRBV28 with TRBJ1-1; TRBD1 agrees at 7 bases. The CDR3 reads CATEQGRLGTEAFF. DNA of the CDR3: TGTGCCACCGAACAGGGGCGTCTAGGCACTGAAGCTTTCTTT.